This T cell receptor beta chain originates from a study of cytomegalovirus exposure and HLA in healthy donors. For this clone: What it recognizes is unknown.

The V end was cut by 0 bases, the J end by 0 bases, with 10 bases between. The CDR3 contains 15 residues. Looked up from germline, CDR1 is SGHRS and CDR2 is YFSETQ. Study findings and constraints: Most TCR beta V segments were productive about 87% or about 30% of the time in an earlier analysis. The authors considered a cluster of highly shared sequence variants likely to be a sequencing artifact.

The PCR was carried out with 60 Vbeta primers and 13 Jbeta primers. Authors' processing steps: Roughly 11 million shared chains were among the roughly 80 million unique TCR beta chains that a later analysis counted. Profiling relied on immunoSEQ multiplex PCR, and the TCRdb table lists in-frame clones only, not all of them. D and trimming were read from the DNA, whereas the V and J calls and clone size are those reported in that table. The sample has 100,000 to 150,000 clones, more than 80% seen once. The J gene is TRBJ2-7, the V gene TRBV5-1; unclear D gene. The clonotype originates from a man younger than 40 in good health and CMV-seropositive. The sequenced sample was PBMCs. In nucleotides, the CDR3 is TGCGCCAGCAGCTTGGTCCAGGCGTCCTCCTACGAGCAGTACTTC. Translation gives CASSLVQASSYEQYF.